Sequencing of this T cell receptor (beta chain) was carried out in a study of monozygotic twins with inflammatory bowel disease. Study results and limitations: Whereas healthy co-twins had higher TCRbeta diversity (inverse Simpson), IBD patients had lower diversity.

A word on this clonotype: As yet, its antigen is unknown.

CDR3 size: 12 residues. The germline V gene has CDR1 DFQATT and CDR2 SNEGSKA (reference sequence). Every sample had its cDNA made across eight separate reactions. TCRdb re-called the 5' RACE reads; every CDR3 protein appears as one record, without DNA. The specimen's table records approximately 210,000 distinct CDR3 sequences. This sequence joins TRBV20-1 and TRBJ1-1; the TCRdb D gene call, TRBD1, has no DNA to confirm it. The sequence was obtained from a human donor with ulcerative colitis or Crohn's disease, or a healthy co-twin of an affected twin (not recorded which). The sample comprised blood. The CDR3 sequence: CSAPDQGTEAFF.